This T cell receptor (beta chain) came from a study of early T cells in non-severe SARS-CoV-2 infection. The study, taken as a whole, reports: Missing private and CD4 specificities, VDJdb matching favored anti-spike CD8 responses.

Germline V CDR1 and CDR2: MNHEY, SVGAGI. The V end lost 5 bases, the J end lost 7 bases, and 17 bases lay between the germline ends. This CDR3 is 14 amino acids long. TCRdb called the 5' RACE reads again in MiXCR, with one record for every CDR3 protein. The table includes nearly 95,000 distinct CDR3 sequences, roughly 17% detected once. This clonotype was detected a few times. Its antigen is as yet unknown. The V and J genes are TRBV6-5 and TRBJ2-5; perhaps TRBD1 as D (6 bases). This receptor was identified in an adult who was a healthcare worker with PCR-confirmed SARS-CoV-2 infection or an uninfected control (not recorded which). The source material was whole blood, sampled at baseline. The CDR3 nucleotides are TGTGCCAGCAGTCCCCGAGGGGGATCCTGGACCCAGTACTTC. This encodes CASSPRGGSWTQYF.